This paragraph covers one T cell receptor (beta chain) sequence. Unique molecular identifiers were used in preparing the TCRbeta library. MiXCR, run by TCRdb on the PCR reads, gives a single entry per CDR3 protein. The sample lists about 350,000 distinct CDR3 sequences; about an eighth were seen once. Germline V gives CDR1 SGHRS, CDR2 YFSETQ. The V gene lost 1 base and the J gene lost 3 bases, with 10 bases spanning the gap. CDR3 size: 14 residues. This sample is drawn from a study of T-cell reconstitution after alpha-beta-depleted transplantation in children. The material sequenced was PBMCs, taken from the stem cell graft. The V gene is TRBV5-1, the J gene TRBJ2-5; D gene ambiguous. This receptor was identified in a human donor who donated a stem cell graft to a child with Fanconi anemia. The CDR3: CASSLTQAEETQYF. The CDR3 bases are TGCGCCAGCAGCTTGACGCAGGCTGAAGAGACCCAGTACTTC.